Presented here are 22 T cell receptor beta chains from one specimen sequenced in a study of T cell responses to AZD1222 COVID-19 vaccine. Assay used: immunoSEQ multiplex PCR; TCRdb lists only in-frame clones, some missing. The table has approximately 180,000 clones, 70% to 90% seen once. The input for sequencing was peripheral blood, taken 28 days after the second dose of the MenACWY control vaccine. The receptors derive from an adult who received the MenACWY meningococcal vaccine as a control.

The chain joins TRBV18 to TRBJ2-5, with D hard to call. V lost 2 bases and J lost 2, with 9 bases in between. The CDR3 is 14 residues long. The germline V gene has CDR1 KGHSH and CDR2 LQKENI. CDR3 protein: CASSPTPSQETQYF. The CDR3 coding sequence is TGTGCCAGCTCACCAACTCCTTCTCAAGAGACCCAGTACTTC.

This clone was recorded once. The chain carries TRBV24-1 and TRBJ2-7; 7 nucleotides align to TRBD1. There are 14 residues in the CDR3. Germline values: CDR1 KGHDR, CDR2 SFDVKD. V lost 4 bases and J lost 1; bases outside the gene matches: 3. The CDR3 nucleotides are TGTGCCACCAGTGACCCGGGACAGTCCTACGAGCAGTACTTC. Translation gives CATSDPGQSYEQYF.

In DNA form, the CDR3 reads TGTGCCAGCACCTTTCTTAGCGGGAACTCCTACAATGAGCAGTTCTTC. This encodes CASTFLSGNSYNEQFF. The rearrangement uses TRBV7-2 and TRBJ2-1; 8 bases align to TRBD2. Looked up from germline, CDR1 is SGHTA and CDR2 is FQGNSA. V gave up 7 bases and J gave up 0 bases; unmatched junction bases: 8. CDR3 length: 16 residues.

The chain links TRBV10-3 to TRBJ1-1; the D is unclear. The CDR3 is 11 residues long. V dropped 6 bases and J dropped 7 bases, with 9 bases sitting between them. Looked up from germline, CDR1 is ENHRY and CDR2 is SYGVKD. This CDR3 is CAIRGYYEAFF. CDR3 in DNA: TGTGCCATCAGGGGGTATTATGAAGCTTTCTTT.

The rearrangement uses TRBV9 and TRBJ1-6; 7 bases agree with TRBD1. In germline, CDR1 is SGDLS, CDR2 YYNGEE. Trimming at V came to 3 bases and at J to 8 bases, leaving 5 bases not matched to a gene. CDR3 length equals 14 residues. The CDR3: CASSAGQADSPLHF. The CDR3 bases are TGTGCCAGCAGCGCTGGACAGGCGGATTCACCCCTCCACTTT.

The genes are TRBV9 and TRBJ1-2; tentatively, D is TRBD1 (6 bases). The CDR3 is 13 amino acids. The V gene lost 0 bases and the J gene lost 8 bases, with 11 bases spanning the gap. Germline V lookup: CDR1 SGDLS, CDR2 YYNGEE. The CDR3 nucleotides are TGTGCCAGCAGCGTAGAAACAGGGCGAGGCTACACCTTC. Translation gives CASSVETGRGYTF. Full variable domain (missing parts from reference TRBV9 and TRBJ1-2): DSGVTQTPKHLITATGQRVTLRCSPRSGDLSVYWYQQSLDQGLQFLIQYYNGEERAKGNILERFSAQQFPDLHSELNLSSLELGDSALYFCASSVETGRGYTFGSGTRLTVV.

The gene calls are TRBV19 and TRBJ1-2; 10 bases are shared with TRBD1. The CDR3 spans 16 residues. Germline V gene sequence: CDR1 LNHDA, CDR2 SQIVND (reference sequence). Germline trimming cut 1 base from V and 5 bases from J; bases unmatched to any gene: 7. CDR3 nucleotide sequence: TGTGCCAGTAGTATAGCCGGGACAGGGGCTCCTTATGGCTACACCTTC. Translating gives CASSIAGTGAPYGYTF.

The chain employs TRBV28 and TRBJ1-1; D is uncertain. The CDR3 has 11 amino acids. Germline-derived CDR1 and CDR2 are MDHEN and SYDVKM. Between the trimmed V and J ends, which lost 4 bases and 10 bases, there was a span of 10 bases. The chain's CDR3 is CASSSNGRAFF. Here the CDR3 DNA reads TGTGCCAGCAGTTCCAACGGGAGAGCTTTCTTT.

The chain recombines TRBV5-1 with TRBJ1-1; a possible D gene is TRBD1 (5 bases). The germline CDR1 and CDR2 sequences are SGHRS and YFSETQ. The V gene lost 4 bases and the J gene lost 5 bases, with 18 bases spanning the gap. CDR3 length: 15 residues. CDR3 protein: CASSLTGTANTEAFF. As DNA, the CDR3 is TGCGCCAGCAGCCTTACCGGGACCGCGAATACTGAAGCTTTCTTT.

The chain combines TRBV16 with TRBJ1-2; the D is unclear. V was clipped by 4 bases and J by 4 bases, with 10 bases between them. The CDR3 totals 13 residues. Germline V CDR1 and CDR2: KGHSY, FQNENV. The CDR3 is CASSPNPSYGYTF. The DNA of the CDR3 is TGTGCCAGCAGCCCGAACCCCTCCTATGGCTACACCTTC. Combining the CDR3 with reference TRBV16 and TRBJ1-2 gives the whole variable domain GEEVAQTPKHLVRGEGQKAKLYCAPIKGHSYVFWYQQVLKNEFKFLISFQNENVFDETGMPKERFSAKCLPNSPCSLEIQATKLEDSAVYFCASSPNPSYGYTFGSGTRLTVV.

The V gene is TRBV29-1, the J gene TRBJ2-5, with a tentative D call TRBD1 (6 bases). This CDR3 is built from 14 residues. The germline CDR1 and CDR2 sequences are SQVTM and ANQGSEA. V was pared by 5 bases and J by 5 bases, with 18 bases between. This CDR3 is CSVQLTGPGETQYF. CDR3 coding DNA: TGCAGCGTTCAACTAACAGGGCCTGGGGAGACCCAGTACTTC.

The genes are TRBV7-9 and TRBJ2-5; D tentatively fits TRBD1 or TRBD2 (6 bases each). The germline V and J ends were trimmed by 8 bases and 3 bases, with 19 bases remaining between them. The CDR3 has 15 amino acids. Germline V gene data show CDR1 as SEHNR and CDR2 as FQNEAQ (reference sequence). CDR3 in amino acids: CASVGGGENEETQYF. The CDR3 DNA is TGTGCCAGCGTAGGAGGGGGTGAGAATGAAGAGACCCAGTACTTC.

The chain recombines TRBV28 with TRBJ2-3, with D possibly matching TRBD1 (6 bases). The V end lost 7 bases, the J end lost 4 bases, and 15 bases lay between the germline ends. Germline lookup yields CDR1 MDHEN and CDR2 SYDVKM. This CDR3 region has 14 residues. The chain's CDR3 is CASTRGGASDTQYF. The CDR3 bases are TGTGCCAGCACGCGTGGGGGCGCCTCAGATACGCAGTATTTT.

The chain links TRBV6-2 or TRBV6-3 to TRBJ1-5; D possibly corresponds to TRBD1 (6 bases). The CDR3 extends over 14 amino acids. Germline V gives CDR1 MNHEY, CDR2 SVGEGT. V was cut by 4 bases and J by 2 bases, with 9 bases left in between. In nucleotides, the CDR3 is TGTGCCAGCAGTTGGGGGGCGGGCAATCAGCCCCAGCATTTT. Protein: CASSWGAGNQPQHF.

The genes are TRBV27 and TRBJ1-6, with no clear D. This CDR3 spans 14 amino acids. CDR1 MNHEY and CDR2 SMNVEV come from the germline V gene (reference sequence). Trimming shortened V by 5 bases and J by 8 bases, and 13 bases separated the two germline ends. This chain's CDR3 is CASSPLRGYSPLHF. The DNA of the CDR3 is TGTGCCAGCAGTCCTCTCCGCGGATATTCACCCCTCCACTTT.

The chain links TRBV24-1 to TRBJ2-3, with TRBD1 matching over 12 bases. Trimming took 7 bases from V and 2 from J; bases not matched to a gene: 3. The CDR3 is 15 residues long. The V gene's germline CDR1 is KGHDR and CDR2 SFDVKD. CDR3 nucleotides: TGTGCCACCAGAGGGACAGGGGGCAACACAGATACGCAGTATTTT. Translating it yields CATRGTGGNTDTQYF.

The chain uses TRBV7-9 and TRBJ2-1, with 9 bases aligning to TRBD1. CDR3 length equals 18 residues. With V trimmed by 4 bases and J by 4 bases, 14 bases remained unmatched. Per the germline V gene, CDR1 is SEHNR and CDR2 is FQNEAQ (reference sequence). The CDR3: CASSSGSLTGGSYNEQFF. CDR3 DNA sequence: TGTGCCAGCAGCTCGGGCAGTCTCACAGGGGGCTCGTACAATGAGCAGTTCTTC.

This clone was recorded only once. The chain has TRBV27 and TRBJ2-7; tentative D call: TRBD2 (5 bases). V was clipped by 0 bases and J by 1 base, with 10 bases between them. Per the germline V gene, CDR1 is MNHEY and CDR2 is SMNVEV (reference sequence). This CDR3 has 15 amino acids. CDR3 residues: CASSLSSGSSYEQYF. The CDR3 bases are TGTGCCAGCAGTTTATCAAGCGGCTCTTCCTACGAGCAGTACTTC.

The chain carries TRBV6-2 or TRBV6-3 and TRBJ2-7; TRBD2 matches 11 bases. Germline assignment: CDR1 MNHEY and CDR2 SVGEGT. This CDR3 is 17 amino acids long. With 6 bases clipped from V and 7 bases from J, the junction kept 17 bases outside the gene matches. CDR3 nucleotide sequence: TGTGCCAGCAGCCAACGACAGGGACTAGCGGCCAAGGGGGAGCAGTACTTC. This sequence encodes CASSQRQGLAAKGEQYF.

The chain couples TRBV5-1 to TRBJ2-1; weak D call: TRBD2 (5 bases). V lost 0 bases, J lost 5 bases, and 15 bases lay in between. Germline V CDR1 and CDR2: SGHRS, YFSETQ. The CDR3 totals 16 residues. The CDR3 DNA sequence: TGCGCCAGCAGCTTGGAACCCGCCGGAGGAAACAATGAGCAGTTCTTC. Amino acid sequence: CASSLEPAGGNNEQFF.

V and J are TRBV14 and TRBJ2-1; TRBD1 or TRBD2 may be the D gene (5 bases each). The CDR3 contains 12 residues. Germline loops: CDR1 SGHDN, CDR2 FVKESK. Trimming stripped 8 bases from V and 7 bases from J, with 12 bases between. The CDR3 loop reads CASSGTWNEQFF. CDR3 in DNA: TGTGCCAGCTCCGGGACCTGGAATGAGCAGTTCTTC.

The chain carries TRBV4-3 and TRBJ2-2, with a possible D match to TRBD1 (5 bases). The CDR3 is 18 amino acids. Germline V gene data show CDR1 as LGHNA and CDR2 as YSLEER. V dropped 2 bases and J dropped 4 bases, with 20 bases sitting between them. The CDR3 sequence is CASSQRLPFDSSTGELFF. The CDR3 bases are TGCGCCAGCAGCCAACGCCTCCCTTTCGACAGTAGCACCGGGGAGCTGTTTTTT.